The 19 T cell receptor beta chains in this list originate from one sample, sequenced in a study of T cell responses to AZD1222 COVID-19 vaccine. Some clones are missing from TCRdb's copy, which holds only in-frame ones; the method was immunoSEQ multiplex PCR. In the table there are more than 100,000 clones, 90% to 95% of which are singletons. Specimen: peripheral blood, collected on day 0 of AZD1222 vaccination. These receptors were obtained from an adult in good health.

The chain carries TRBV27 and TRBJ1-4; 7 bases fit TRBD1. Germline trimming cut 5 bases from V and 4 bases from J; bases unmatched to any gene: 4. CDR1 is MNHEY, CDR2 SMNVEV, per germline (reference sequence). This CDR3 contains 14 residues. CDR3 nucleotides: TGTGCCAGCAGTCCGGACAGGTTTAATGAAAAACTGTTTTTT. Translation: CASSPDRFNEKLFF.

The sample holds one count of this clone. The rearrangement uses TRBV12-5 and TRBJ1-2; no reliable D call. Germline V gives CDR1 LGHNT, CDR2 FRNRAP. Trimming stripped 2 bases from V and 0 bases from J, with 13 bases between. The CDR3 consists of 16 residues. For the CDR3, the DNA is TGTGCTAGTGGTTTGACGACCTCGGCAGCTAACTATGGCTACACCTTC. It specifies CASGLTTSAANYGYTF. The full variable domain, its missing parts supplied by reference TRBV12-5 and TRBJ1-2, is DARVTQTPRHKVTEMGQEVTMRCQPILGHNTVFWYRQTMMQGLELLAYFRNRAPLDDSGMPKDRFSAEMPDATLATLKIQPSEPRDSAVYFCASGLTTSAANYGYTFGSGTRLTVV.

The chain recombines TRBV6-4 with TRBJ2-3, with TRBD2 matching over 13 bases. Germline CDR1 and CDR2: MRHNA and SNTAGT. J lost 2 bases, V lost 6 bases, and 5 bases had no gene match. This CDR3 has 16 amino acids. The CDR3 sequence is CASSPGTSGDTDTQYF. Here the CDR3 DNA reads TGTGCCAGCAGCCCCGGGACTAGCGGGGACACAGATACGCAGTATTTT.

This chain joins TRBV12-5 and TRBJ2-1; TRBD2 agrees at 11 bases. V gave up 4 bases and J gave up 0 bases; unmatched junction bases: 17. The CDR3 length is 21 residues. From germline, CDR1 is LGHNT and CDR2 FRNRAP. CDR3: CASGYRGPITSGSGSYNEQFF. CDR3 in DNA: TGTGCTAGTGGTTACAGGGGGCCTATTACTAGCGGGAGCGGCTCCTACAATGAGCAGTTCTTC.

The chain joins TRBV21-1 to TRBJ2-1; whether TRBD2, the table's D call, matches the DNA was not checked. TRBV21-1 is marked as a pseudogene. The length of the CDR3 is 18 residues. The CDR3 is CASSKESRGDSSYNEQFF. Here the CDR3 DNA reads TGTGCCAGCAGCAAAGAATCTCGCGGGGATAGCTCCTACAATGAGCAGTTCTTC.

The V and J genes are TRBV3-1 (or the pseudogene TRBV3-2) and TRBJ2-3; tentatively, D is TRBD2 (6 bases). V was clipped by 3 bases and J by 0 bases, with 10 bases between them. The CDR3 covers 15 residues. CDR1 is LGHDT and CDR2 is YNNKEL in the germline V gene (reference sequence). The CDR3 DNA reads TGTGCCAGCAGCCAGGCGGGACCTAGCACAGATACGCAGTATTTT. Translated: CASSQAGPSTDTQYF.

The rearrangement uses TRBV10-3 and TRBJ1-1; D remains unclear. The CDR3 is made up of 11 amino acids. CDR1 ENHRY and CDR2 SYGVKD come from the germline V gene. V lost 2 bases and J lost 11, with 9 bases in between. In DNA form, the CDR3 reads TGTGCCATCAGTGAGGGCGAGGAGGCTTTCTTT. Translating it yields CAISEGEEAFF.

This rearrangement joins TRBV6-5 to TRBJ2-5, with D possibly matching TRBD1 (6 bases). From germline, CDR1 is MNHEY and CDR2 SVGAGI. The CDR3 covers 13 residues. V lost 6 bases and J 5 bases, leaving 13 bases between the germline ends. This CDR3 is CASRIQGRETQYF. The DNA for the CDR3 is TGTGCCAGCAGAATACAGGGCCGGGAGACCCAGTACTTC.

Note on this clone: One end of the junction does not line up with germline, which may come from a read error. In nucleotides, the CDR3 is TGTGCCAGCCGCTTAAACAGGGGGCCTGGAAACACCATATATTTT. Amino acid sequence: CASRLNRGPGNTIYF. The chain has TRBV7-9 and TRBJ1-3, with 9 bases that match TRBD1. CDR1 is SEHNR and CDR2 is FQNEAQ in the germline V gene (reference sequence). The CDR3 runs 15 residues.

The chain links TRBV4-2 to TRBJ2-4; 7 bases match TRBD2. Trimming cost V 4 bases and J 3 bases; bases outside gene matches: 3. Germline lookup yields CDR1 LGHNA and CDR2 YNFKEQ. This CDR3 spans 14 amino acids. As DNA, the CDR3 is TGTGCCAGCAGCCCAGCTAGCGGCAAAAACATTCAGTACTTC. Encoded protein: CASSPASGKNIQYF.

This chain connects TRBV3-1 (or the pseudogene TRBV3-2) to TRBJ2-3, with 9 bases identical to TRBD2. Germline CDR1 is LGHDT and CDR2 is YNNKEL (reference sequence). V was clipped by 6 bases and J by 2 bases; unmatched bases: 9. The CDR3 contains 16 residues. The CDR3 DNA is TGTGCCAGCAGTTATAGCGGGGGCCTATTCACAGATACGCAGTATTTT. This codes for CASSYSGGLFTDTQYF.

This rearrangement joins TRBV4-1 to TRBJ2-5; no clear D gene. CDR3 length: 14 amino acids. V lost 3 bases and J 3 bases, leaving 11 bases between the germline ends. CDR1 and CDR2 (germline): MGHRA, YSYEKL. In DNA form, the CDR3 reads TGCGCCAGCAGCCACGATAAGCTAGAAGAGACCCAGTACTTC. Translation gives CASSHDKLEETQYF.

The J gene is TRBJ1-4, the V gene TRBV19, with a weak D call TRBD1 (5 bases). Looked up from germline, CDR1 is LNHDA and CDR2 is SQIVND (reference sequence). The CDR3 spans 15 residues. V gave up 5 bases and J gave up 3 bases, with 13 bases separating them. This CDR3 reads CASSRTDSSNEKLFF. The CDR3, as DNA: TGTGCCAGTAGTCGGACCGACAGTTCTAATGAAAAACTGTTTTTT.

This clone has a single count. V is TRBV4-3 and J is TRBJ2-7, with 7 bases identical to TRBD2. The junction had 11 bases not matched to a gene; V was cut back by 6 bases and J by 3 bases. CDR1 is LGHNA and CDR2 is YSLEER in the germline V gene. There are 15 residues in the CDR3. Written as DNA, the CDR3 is TGCGCCAGCAGGCCTGGGAGGGTCGGCATCTACGAGCAGTACTTC. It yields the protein CASRPGRVGIYEQYF.

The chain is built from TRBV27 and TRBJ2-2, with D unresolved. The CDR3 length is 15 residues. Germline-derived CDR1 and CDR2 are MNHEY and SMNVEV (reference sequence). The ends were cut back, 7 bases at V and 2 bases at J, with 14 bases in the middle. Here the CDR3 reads CASTPSDPNTGELFF. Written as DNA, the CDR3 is TGTGCCAGCACCCCCTCTGATCCTAACACCGGGGAGCTGTTTTTT.

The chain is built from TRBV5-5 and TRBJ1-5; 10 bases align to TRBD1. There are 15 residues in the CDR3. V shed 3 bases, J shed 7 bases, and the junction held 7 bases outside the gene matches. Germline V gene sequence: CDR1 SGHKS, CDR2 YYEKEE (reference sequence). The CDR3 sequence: CASSWADRGNQPQHF. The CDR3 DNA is TGTGCCAGCAGCTGGGCGGACAGGGGGAACCAGCCCCAGCATTTT.

Written as DNA, the CDR3 is TGTGCCAGCAGCCAAGCACTAGCGGGGCTAGACCACACGCAGTATTTT. Translation gives CASSQALAGLDHTQYF. The chain links TRBV4-2 to TRBJ2-3; 10 bases match TRBD2. The germline V gene encodes CDR1 LGHNA and CDR2 YNFKEQ. J was trimmed by 9 bases and V by 1 base; bases with no gene match: 10. This CDR3 is 16 amino acids long.

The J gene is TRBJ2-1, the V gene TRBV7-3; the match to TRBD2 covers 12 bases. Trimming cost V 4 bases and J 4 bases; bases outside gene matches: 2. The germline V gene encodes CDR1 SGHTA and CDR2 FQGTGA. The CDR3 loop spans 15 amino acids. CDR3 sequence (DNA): TGTGCCAGCAGCTCACTAGCGGGAGGTTACAATGAGCAGTTCTTC. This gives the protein CASSSLAGGYNEQFF.

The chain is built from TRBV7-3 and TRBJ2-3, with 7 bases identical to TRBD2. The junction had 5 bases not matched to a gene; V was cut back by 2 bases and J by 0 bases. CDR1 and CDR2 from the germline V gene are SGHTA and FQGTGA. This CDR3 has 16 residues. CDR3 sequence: CASSLSGRGSTDTQYF. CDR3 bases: TGTGCCAGCAGCTTATCAGGGCGGGGGAGCACAGATACGCAGTATTTT.